This T cell receptor beta chain emerged from a study of T cells in Graves' hyperthyroidism and ophthalmopathy. Overall study findings and caveats: Also found in blood were most expanded thyroid clonotypes above 0.001.

The CDR3 runs 11 residues. Germline V CDR1 and CDR2: DFQATT, SNEGSKA (reference sequence). Those patients with uncontrolled infection, other autoimmune disease, pregnancy or lactation were excluded. To note about this clonotype: The antigen remains unidentified.

RNA transcripts were the template for amplifying TCR beta CDR3 regions. TCR CDR3 regions were first amplified by RT-PCR with HTBI primers. MiXCR was run by TCRdb on the multiplex PCR reads, yielding one entry per CDR3 protein. Counted here are 300,000 to 450,000 distinct CDR3 sequences, 15% to 20% occurring once; the ten biggest clones make up about 14%. The sequenced sample was blood. This receptor was identified in a woman aged 40 to 50 with Graves' ophthalmopathy. This chain joins TRBV20-1 and TRBJ1-2; 7 nucleotides line up with TRBD1. The CDR3 DNA is TGCAAACCAACAGGGGACTATGGCTACACCTTC. Amino acids: CKPTGDYGYTF.